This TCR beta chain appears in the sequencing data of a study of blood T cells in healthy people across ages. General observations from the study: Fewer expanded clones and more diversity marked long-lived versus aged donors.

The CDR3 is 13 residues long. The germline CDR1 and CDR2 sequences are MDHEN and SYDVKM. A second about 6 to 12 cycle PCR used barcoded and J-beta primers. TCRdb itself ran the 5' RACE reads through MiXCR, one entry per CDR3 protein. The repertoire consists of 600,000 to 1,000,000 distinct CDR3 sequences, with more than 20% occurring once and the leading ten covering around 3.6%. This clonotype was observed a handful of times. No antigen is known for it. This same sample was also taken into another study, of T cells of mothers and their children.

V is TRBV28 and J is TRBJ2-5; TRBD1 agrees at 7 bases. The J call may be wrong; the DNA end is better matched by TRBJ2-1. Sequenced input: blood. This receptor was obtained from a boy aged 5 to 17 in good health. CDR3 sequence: CASTQQGPNEQFF. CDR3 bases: TGTGCCAGCACTCAACAGGGGCCAAATGAGCAGTTCTTC.